Listed below are T cell receptor beta chains from one sample, sequenced in a study of blood T cell repertoires in COVID-19. TCRdb's table, derived via immunoSEQ multiplex PCR, lists solely in-frame clones and lacks some. The data show about 34,000 clones, 80% to 95% seen once. Sample: peripheral blood. These receptors all come from a man older than 75 with acute or convalescent COVID-19. Both conserved end residues are part of each CDR3. The order of the fields is D gene, J gene, V gene, clone size, CDR3 protein, CDR3 DNA. The D gene is left open where the match is weak. The size of a clone is reported for some rows only, either as once, few or many, or as a class for expanded clones.

D gene: -; J gene: TRBJ1-1; V gene: TRBV5-1; clone size: -; CDR3 protein: CASSLSGRGNTEAFF; CDR3 DNA: TGCGCCAGCAGCTTATCGGGGCGGGGTAACACTGAAGCTTTCTTT
D gene: -; J gene: TRBJ1-1; V gene: TRBV27; clone size: -; CDR3 protein: CASSWGGVDTEAFF; CDR3 DNA: TGTGCCAGCAGTTGGGGGGGGGTAGACACTGAAGCTTTCTTT
D gene: TRBD1; J gene: TRBJ1-3; V gene: TRBV6-5; clone size: -; CDR3 protein: CASSPGQKNTIYF; CDR3 DNA: TGTGCCAGCAGCCCGGGACAGAAGAACACCATATATTTT
D gene: TRBD1; J gene: TRBJ1-2; V gene: TRBV14; clone size: -; CDR3 protein: CASSPTDRGGYGYTF; CDR3 DNA: TGTGCCAGCAGCCCCACGGACAGGGGCGGCTATGGCTACACCTTC
D gene: TRBD2; J gene: TRBJ2-3; V gene: TRBV6-5; clone size: -; CDR3 protein: CASSYDAGGTDTQYF; CDR3 DNA: TGTGCCAGCAGTTACGATGCGGGGGGCACAGATACGCAGTATTTT
D gene: -; J gene: TRBJ1-5; V gene: TRBV24-1; clone size: -; CDR3 protein: CATSDKRNQPQHF; CDR3 DNA: TGTGCCACCAGTGATAAACGGAATCAGCCCCAGCATTTT
D gene: TRBD2; J gene: TRBJ2-3; V gene: TRBV5-1; clone size: -; CDR3 protein: CASRLAGTKDTQYF; CDR3 DNA: TGCGCCAGCAGACTAGCGGGGACCAAAGATACGCAGTATTTT
D gene: -; J gene: TRBJ1-4; V gene: TRBV5-1; clone size: -; CDR3 protein: CASSLEQGSEKLFF; CDR3 DNA: TGCGCCAGCAGCTTGGAACAGGGAAGTGAAAAACTGTTTTTT
D gene: TRBD1; J gene: TRBJ1-6; V gene: TRBV5-3; clone size: -; CDR3 protein: CARSLVEDRASAYNSPLHF; CDR3 DNA: TGTGCCAGAAGCTTGGTGGAGGACAGGGCAAGCGCCTATAATTCACCCCTCCACTTT
D gene: TRBD1; J gene: TRBJ2-3; V gene: TRBV5-1; clone size: -; CDR3 protein: CASSFFPGGSTDTQYF; CDR3 DNA: TGCGCCAGCAGCTTTTTCCCAGGGGGTAGCACAGATACGCAGTATTTT
D gene: -; J gene: TRBJ2-5; V gene: TRBV5-1; clone size: -; CDR3 protein: CASSLQGSRETQYF; CDR3 DNA: TGCGCCAGCAGCTTGCAGGGCTCCCGGGAGACCCAGTACTTC
D gene: TRBD1; J gene: TRBJ2-1; V gene: TRBV27; clone size: -; CDR3 protein: CASSLGTARFSYNEQFF; CDR3 DNA: TGTGCCAGCTCCCTAGGGACAGCAAGGTTCTCCTACAATGAGCAGTTCTTC
D gene: -; J gene: TRBJ2-4; V gene: TRBV28; clone size: -; CDR3 protein: CASSPGYGRGLAQYF; CDR3 DNA: TGTGCCAGCAGCCCCGGTTATGGGCGCGGGCTGGCGCAGTACTTC
D gene: -; J gene: TRBJ2-2; V gene: TRBV12-3/TRBV12-4; clone size: once; CDR3 protein: CASSLVQGLELFF; CDR3 DNA: TGTGCCAGCAGTTTAGTCCAAGGACTGGAGCTGTTTTTT
D gene: -; J gene: TRBJ1-2; V gene: TRBV29-1; clone size: -; CDR3 protein: CSVDYTDTFYGYTF; CDR3 DNA: TGCAGCGTTGATTATACGGACACCTTCTATGGCTACACCTTC
D gene: -; J gene: TRBJ2-5; V gene: TRBV29-1; clone size: -; CDR3 protein: CSVDWQGQETQYF; CDR3 DNA: TGCAGCGTTGACTGGCAGGGGCAAGAGACCCAGTACTTC
D gene: -; J gene: TRBJ2-1; V gene: TRBV18; clone size: -; CDR3 protein: CASSPLVGIGTYNEQFF; CDR3 DNA: TGTGCCAGCTCACCTCTAGTCGGTATTGGAACTTACAATGAGCAGTTCTTC
D gene: -; J gene: TRBJ1-2; V gene: TRBV28; clone size: -; CDR3 protein: CASRFLQGKYGYTF; CDR3 DNA: TGTGCCAGCAGATTCCTACAGGGTAAATATGGCTACACCTTC
D gene: -; J gene: TRBJ2-2; V gene: TRBV3-1/TRBV3-2; clone size: -; CDR3 protein: CASSQDKAGTGELFF; CDR3 DNA: TGTGCCAGCAGCCAAGATAAGGCAGGGACCGGGGAGCTGTTTTTT
D gene: TRBD1; J gene: TRBJ2-2; V gene: TRBV5-4; clone size: -; CDR3 protein: CASSLDRGNTGELFF; CDR3 DNA: TGTGCCAGCAGCCTGGACAGGGGGAACACCGGGGAGCTGTTTTTT
D gene: -; J gene: TRBJ2-6; V gene: TRBV12-3/TRBV12-4; clone size: -; CDR3 protein: CASSQQGWDLTF; CDR3 DNA: TGTGCCAGCAGTCAACAGGGATGGGACCTGACTTTC
D gene: -; J gene: TRBJ1-1; V gene: TRBV18; clone size: -; CDR3 protein: CASIRGGNTEAFF; CDR3 DNA: TGTGCCAGCATAAGGGGAGGCAACACTGAAGCTTTCTTT
D gene: TRBD1; J gene: TRBJ2-2; V gene: TRBV10-3; clone size: -; CDR3 protein: CAIRGQANTGELFF; CDR3 DNA: TGTGCCATCAGGGGACAGGCGAACACCGGGGAGCTGTTTTTT
D gene: -; J gene: TRBJ1-3; V gene: TRBV9; clone size: -; CDR3 protein: CASSRGGAENTIYF; CDR3 DNA: TGTGCCAGCAGCAGGGGGGGCGCGGAAAACACCATATATTTT
D gene: -; J gene: TRBJ1-6; V gene: TRBV5-1; clone size: -; CDR3 protein: CASSLGQIRSPLHF; CDR3 DNA: TGCGCCAGCAGCCTAGGACAGATTAGGTCACCCCTCCACTTT
D gene: -; J gene: TRBJ2-5; V gene: TRBV5-1; clone size: -; CDR3 protein: CASSLGRLQETQYF; CDR3 DNA: TGCGCCAGCAGCTTGGGGCGGTTACAAGAGACCCAGTACTTC
D gene: -; J gene: TRBJ2-7; V gene: TRBV18; clone size: -; CDR3 protein: CASSPPGEFYEQYF; CDR3 DNA: TGTGCCAGCTCCCCCCCGGGGGAATTCTACGAGCAGTACTTC
D gene: -; J gene: TRBJ2-3; V gene: TRBV30; clone size: -; CDR3 protein: CAWSDNPEADTQYF; CDR3 DNA: TGTGCCTGGAGTGACAATCCCGAGGCAGATACGCAGTATTTT
D gene: TRBD1; J gene: TRBJ1-1; V gene: TRBV10-1; clone size: once; CDR3 protein: CASRANRGEENTEAFF; CDR3 DNA: TGCGCCAGCAGAGCGAACAGGGGCGAAGAGAACACTGAAGCTTTCTTT